Given below is one TCR beta chain in context. Its antigen is unknown. Those who donated were healthy bone marrow donors. Whereas donors were nominally healthy upon sampling, unrecorded immune exposures were probable. This sample was taken from a study of cytomegalovirus exposure and HLA in healthy donors. With 60 Vbeta and 13 Jbeta primers, the PCR was carried out. Sequencing was performed with immunoSEQ multiplex PCR; in TCRdb, only in-frame clones are kept and a portion is missing. The table records 120,000 or so clones, 74% of them present only once. Notes on the study in general: TCR beta chain V- and J-gene trimming was linked, in a later analysis, to a missense variant in DCLRE1C. As confirmed in vitro, a few CMV-associated chains were specific for CMV antigens.

V shed 8 bases and J shed 4 bases, with 15 bases lying between them. The length of the CDR3 is 14 residues. CDR1 is ENHRY, CDR2 SYGVKD, per germline. The origin of this receptor is a man aged 40-49 years in good health and CMV-seropositive. The chain links TRBV10-3 to TRBJ1-5; a possible D gene is TRBD1 (6 bases). Sequencing was carried out using PBMCs. The CDR3: CAIGPGERNQPQHF. CDR3 nucleotide sequence: TGTGCCATCGGACCAGGGGAAAGGAATCAGCCCCAGCATTTT.